The 18 T cell receptor beta chains below were found in one sample sequenced in a study of T cells in Graves' hyperthyroidism and ophthalmopathy. Amplification targeted TCR beta CDR3 regions from RNA transcripts. Initially, a first-round RT-PCR of the TCR CDR3 employed the HTBI primer set. TCRdb independently ran MiXCR on the multiplex PCR reads; one entry per CDR3 protein. This sample has under 350,000 distinct CDR3 sequences; roughly a fifth occur once, and the top ten carry over 45%. Sequencing was done on a sample of blood. The receptors derive from a woman between 45 and 60 years old with Graves' hyperthyroidism.

The table lists this clonotype with many counts. This chain uses TRBV28 with TRBJ2-3, with 8 bases fitting TRBD2. Unmatched junction bases numbered 15, after V lost 5 bases and J lost 2 bases. This CDR3 has 18 amino acids. CDR1 MDHEN and CDR2 SYDVKM come from the germline V gene. In DNA form, the CDR3 reads TGTGCCAGCAGTGGGCGTGGGTCGAGGCGGGGGGTCACAGATACGCAGTATTTT. Residues: CASSGRGSRRGVTDTQYF.

This clonotype was detected ten times or more. The chain employs TRBV30 and TRBJ2-7; the D gene could be TRBD1 or TRBD2 (5 bases each). Between the trimmed V and J ends, which lost 4 bases and 1 base, there was a span of 11 bases. This CDR3 spans 13 amino acids. Germline CDR1 GTSNPN, CDR2 SVGIG (reference sequence). CDR3 loop: CAWTDWGSYEQYF. CDR3 in DNA: TGTGCCTGGACTGACTGGGGGTCCTACGAGCAGTACTTC.

This clonotype was detected many times. This chain connects TRBV2 to TRBJ2-2; 7 nucleotides line up with TRBD2. The CDR3 runs to 14 residues. J gave up 7 bases and V 5 bases, and 7 bases lay outside the gene matches. The germline V gene encodes CDR1 SNHLY and CDR2 FYNNEI. The CDR3 spells CASSFSGSRGELFF. The CDR3 DNA sequence: TGTGCCAGCAGTTTTAGCGGGTCTCGCGGGGAGCTGTTTTTT.

This clonotype was seen repeatedly, ten times or more. The rearrangement uses TRBV5-1 and TRBJ2-7, with 8 bases matching TRBD1. Per the germline V gene, CDR1 is SGHRS and CDR2 is YFSETQ. Trimming removed 4 bases from V and 5 bases from J; junction bases left unmatched: 8. There are 14 residues in the CDR3. This chain's CDR3 is CASSIDRGRNEQYF. The CDR3 DNA sequence: TGCGCCAGCAGCATCGACAGGGGAAGGAACGAGCAGTACTTC.

Many counts were recorded for this clonotype. J is TRBJ1-2 and V is TRBV30; unclear D gene. Trimming shortened V by 0 bases and J by 2 bases, and 1 base separated the two germline ends. Germline CDR1 and CDR2: GTSNPN and SVGIG (reference sequence). This CDR3 has 11 residues. The CDR3 DNA reads TGTGCCTGGAGTGTAAACTATGGCTACACCTTC. Translated: CAWSVNYGYTF.

This clonotype was picked up a small number of times. The J gene is TRBJ1-1, the V gene TRBV19, with 7 bases lining up with TRBD1. Germline V gene data show CDR1 as LNHDA and CDR2 as SQIVND (reference sequence). V trimming: 5 bases; J trimming: 4 bases; junction bases outside the gene matches: 7. This CDR3 comprises 14 residues. CDR3 DNA sequence: TGTGCCAGTAGTCCGACAGGGACAAGCACTGAAGCTTTCTTT. This gives the protein CASSPTGTSTEAFF.

This clonotype came up a few times. V is TRBV19 and J is TRBJ1-5, with 7 nucleotides matching TRBD1. Losses at the gene ends were 7 bases for V and 6 bases for J; bases not matched to a gene: 9. Per the germline V gene, CDR1 is LNHDA and CDR2 is SQIVND (reference sequence). This CDR3 has 14 residues. CDR3 protein: CASTTGARGQPQHF. CDR3 DNA sequence: TGTGCCAGTACTACAGGGGCTAGAGGTCAGCCCCAGCATTTT.

V usage is TRBV6-5 and J usage is TRBJ1-6, with a possible D match to TRBD1 (5 bases). Between the trimmed V and J ends, which lost 2 bases and 2 bases, there was a span of 13 bases. This CDR3 contains 17 residues. Germline V CDR1 and CDR2: MNHEY, SVGAGI. The CDR3 sequence is CASSYTRQPTYNSPLHF. CDR3 sequence (DNA): TGTGCCAGCAGTTACACCCGACAGCCTACCTATAATTCACCCCTCCACTTT.

This clonotype was counted at least ten times. The CDR3 loop is CASSDRQATGELFF. The CDR3 DNA reads as TGTGCCAGCAGTGATCGGCAAGCCACCGGGGAGCTGTTTTTT. J is TRBJ2-2 and V is TRBV2; D not certain. The CDR3 loop spans 14 amino acids. Germline V gene sequence: CDR1 SNHLY, CDR2 FYNNEI. V lost 3 bases to trimming and J lost 4 bases, with 9 bases between them.

This clonotype appeared many times. The chain couples TRBV11-2 to TRBJ2-7, with D possibly being TRBD2 (6 bases). The CDR3 loop spans 18 amino acids. V shed 5 bases and J shed 5 bases, with 28 bases lying between them. Germline CDR1 and CDR2: SGHAT and FQNNGV. CDR3: CASSPAGAGTTPKHEQYF. CDR3 nucleotide sequence: TGTGCCAGCAGCCCAGCAGGTGCGGGAACAACCCCCAAGCACGAGCAGTACTTC.

This clonotype was seen ten or more times. V gene TRBV3-1 combines with J gene TRBJ2-7; D possibly corresponds to TRBD1 (6 bases). Trimming left V 5 bases short and J 0 bases short, with 11 bases between. Per the germline V gene, CDR1 is LGHDT and CDR2 is YNNKEL (reference sequence). CDR3 length equals 14 residues. The CDR3 nucleotides are TGTGCCAGCAGCGGACAGTTAAGCTCCTACGAGCAGTACTTC. Its translation: CASSGQLSSYEQYF.

The sample holds many counts of this clonotype. The chain couples TRBV24-1 to TRBJ1-1; D is uncertain. Trimming shortened V by 5 bases and J by 1 base, and 7 bases separated the two germline ends. This CDR3 region has 13 residues. The germline V gene encodes CDR1 KGHDR and CDR2 SFDVKD. The CDR3 DNA is TGTGCCACCAGTGCCCTCCCGAACACTGAAGCTTTCTTT. Residues: CATSALPNTEAFF.

This clonotype has a count of ten or more. CDR3 protein: CASSQDYKVAGAQETQYF. DNA of the CDR3: TGTGCCAGCAGCCAAGATTACAAGGTAGCGGGGGCACAAGAGACCCAGTACTTC. V is TRBV4-2 and J is TRBJ2-5; 9 nucleotides agree with TRBD2. CDR1 and CDR2 from the germline V gene are LGHNA and YNFKEQ. Trimming cost V 0 bases and J 2 bases; bases outside gene matches: 10. The CDR3 extends over 18 amino acids.

This clonotype appeared a few times. Possible read error: a much larger clone is one base away. V is TRBV3-1 and J is TRBJ2-1; the D gene could be TRBD1 or TRBD2 (5 bases each). Germline lookup yields CDR1 LGHDT and CDR2 YNNKEL (reference sequence). Trimming took 4 bases from V and 4 from J, leaving 11 bases between them. CDR3 length: 14 residues. CDR3 nucleotides: TGTGCCAGCAGCCCCGGGTGGGGGTACAATGAGCAGTTCTTC. Amino acid sequence: CASSPGWGYNEQFF.

The V and J genes are TRBV29-1 and TRBJ2-5, with D possibly being TRBD1 (7 bases). Trimming removed 4 bases from V and 5 bases from J, with 20 bases in between. Germline V gene data show CDR1 as SQVTM and CDR2 as ANQGSEA. CDR3 size: 15 residues. The CDR3: CSVAGGGRSIETQYF. CDR3 DNA: TGCAGCGTTGCAGGGGGAGGCAGGTCCATCGAGACCCAGTACTTC.

This clonotype was counted a few times. The genes are TRBV29-1 and TRBJ2-1; D remains unclear. V was shortened by 4 bases and J by 2 bases, with 3 bases between the two germline ends. Germline CDR1 is SQVTM and CDR2 is ANQGSEA. This CDR3 region has 11 residues. The CDR3 DNA reads as TGCAGCGTTGGGACCTACAATGAGCAGTTCTTC. It is translated as CSVGTYNEQFF.

The chain has TRBV5-1 and TRBJ1-1; TRBD1 might be the D (5 bases). CDR1 SGHRS and CDR2 YFSETQ come from the germline V gene. The CDR3 consists of 13 residues. Trimming left V 4 bases short and J 5 bases short, with 12 bases between. The CDR3 is CASSPNWGTEAFF. The CDR3 nucleotides read TGCGCCAGCAGCCCGAACTGGGGGACTGAAGCTTTCTTT.

This clonotype was counted at least ten times. The chain uses TRBV20-1 and TRBJ1-5; the match to TRBD1 covers 7 bases. Trimming cost V 5 bases and J 6 bases; bases outside gene matches: 7. Per germline, CDR1 DFQATT and CDR2 SNEGSKA (reference sequence). The CDR3 extends over 13 amino acids. CDR3 amino acids: CSAADRRIQPQHF. The DNA of the CDR3 is TGCAGTGCTGCGGACAGGAGGATTCAGCCCCAGCATTTT.